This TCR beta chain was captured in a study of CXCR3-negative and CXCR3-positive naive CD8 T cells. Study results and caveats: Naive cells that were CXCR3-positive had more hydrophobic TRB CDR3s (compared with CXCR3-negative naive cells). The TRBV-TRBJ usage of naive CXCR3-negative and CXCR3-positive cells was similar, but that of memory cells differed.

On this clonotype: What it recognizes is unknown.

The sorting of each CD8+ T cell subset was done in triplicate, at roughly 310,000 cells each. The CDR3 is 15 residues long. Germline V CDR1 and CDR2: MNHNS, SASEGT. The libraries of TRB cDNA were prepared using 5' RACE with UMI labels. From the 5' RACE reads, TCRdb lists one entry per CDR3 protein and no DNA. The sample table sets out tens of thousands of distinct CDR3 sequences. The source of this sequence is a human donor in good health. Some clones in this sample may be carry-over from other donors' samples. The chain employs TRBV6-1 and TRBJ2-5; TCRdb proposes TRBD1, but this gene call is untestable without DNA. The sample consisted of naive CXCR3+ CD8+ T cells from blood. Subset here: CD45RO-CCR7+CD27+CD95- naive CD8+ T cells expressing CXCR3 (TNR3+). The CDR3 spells CASSVGGGDAETQYF.